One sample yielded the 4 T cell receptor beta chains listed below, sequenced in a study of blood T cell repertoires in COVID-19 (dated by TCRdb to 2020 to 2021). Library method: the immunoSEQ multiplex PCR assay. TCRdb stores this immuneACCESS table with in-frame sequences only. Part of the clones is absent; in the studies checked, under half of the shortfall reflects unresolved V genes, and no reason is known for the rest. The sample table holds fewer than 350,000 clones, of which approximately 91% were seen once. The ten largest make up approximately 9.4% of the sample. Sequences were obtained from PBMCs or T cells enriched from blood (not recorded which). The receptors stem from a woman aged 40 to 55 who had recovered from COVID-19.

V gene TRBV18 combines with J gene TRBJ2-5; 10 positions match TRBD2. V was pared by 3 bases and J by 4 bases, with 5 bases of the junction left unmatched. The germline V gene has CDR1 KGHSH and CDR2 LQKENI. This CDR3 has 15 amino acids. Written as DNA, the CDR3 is TGTGCCAGCTCACCGAGGACTAGCGGTGGAGAGACCCAGTACTTC. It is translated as CASSPRTSGGETQYF.

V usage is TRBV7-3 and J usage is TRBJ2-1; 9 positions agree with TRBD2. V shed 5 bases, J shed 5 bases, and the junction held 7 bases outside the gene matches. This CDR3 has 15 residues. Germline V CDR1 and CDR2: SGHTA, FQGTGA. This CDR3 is CASSISGGGDNEQFF. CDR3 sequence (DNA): TGTGCCAGCAGCATTAGCGGGGGCGGCGACAATGAGCAGTTCTTC.

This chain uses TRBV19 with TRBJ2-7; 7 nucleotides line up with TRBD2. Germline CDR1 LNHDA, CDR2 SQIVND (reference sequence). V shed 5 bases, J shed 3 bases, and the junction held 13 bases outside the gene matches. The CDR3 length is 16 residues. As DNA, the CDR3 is TGTGCCAGTAGTGCGAGCGGGATACCCCTCTTCTACGAGCAGTACTTC. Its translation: CASSASGIPLFYEQYF.

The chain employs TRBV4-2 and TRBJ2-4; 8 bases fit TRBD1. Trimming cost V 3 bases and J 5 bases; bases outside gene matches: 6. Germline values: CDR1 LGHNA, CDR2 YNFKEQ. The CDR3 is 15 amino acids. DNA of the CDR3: TGTGCCAGCAGCCAGAGACAGGGGCCCGAAAACATTCAGTACTTC. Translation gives CASSQRQGPENIQYF.